A selection of T cell receptor beta chains follows, all from one sample in a study of T cells in localized non-small cell lung cancer. The table came from immunoSEQ multiplex PCR; TCRdb's copy has only in-frame clones and leaves some out. The sample has about 13,000 clones; approximately 86% are singletons. Sequencing was performed on peripheral blood, taken before any cancer treatment. The receptors come from a male donor aged 60 or over with stage III lung adenocarcinoma. Both conserved end residues are part of each CDR3. Fields, in order: D gene, V gene, J gene, CDR3 protein. The D gene is left open where the match is weak.

-	TRBV4-1	TRBJ1-3	CASSLNANGDTIYF
-	TRBV14	TRBJ2-7	CASRSQGEQYF
-	TRBV5-8	TRBJ2-3	CASSHRAGAQGDTQYF
-	TRBV6-5	TRBJ2-3	CASSGAGTDTQYF
-	TRBV5-6	TRBJ1-2	CASSSQDYGYTF
-	TRBV30	TRBJ2-1	CAWSETDTYNEQFF
-	TRBV5-5	TRBJ2-5	CASSLGLGQQETQYF
-	TRBV6-1	TRBJ1-1	CASSERYRDTEAFF
-	TRBV18	TRBJ1-2	CASSSEAARRRYTF
-	TRBV29-1	TRBJ2-7	CSVEAEGSYEQYF
TRBD1	TRBV2	TRBJ2-3	CASSRVGQGADTQYF
-	TRBV2	TRBJ2-7	CASRTSSVKPNEQYF
-	TRBV5-1	TRBJ1-1	CASSSGPTNTEAFF
TRBD1	TRBV28	TRBJ2-7	CASSGQGNEQYF
-	TRBV18	TRBJ1-2	CASSPPSGNYGYTF
-	TRBV19	TRBJ1-5	CATRGDNQPQHF
-	TRBV5-4	TRBJ2-1	CASSLASVSYNEQFF
-	TRBV2	TRBJ1-5	CASSVARNQPQHF
TRBD2	TRBV11-2	TRBJ2-7	CASSLFGSGYEQYF
-	TRBV18	TRBJ1-4	CASSQGVNEKLFF
-	TRBV11-2	TRBJ2-1	CASSLDRWGAYNEQFF
-	TRBV28	TRBJ2-1	CASSMEYNEQFF
-	TRBV19	TRBJ2-1	CASSIAKDYNYNEQFF
-	TRBV2	TRBJ1-3	CASSEIGGARSGNTIYF
TRBD1	TRBV2	TRBJ1-5	CASRESGQGGGQPQHF
TRBD2	TRBV10-3	TRBJ2-1	CAISVLAGAYNEQFF
-	TRBV5-4	TRBJ1-1	CASSLGVRETEAFF